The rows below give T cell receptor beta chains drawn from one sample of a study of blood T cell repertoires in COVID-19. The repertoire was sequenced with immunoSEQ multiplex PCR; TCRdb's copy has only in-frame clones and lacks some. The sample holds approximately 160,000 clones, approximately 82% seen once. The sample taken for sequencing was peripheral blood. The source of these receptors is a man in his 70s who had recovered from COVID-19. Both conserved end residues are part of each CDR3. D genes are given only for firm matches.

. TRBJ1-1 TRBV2 CASSEEGRGPEAFF
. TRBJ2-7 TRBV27 CAAGTNTYEQYF
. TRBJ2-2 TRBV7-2 CASSLYVGELFF
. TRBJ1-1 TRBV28 CATDFSTGRMNTEAFF
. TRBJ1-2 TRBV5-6 CASSWGGVRYTF
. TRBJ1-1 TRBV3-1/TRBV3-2 CASSQDEGNTEAFF
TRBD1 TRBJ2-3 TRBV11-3 CASSSYTGGSADTQYF
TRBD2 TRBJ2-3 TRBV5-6 CASSLTSGSPEEYF
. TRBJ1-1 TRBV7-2 CASSFRRGGMNTEAFF
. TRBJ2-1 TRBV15 CATSRGQGNEQFF
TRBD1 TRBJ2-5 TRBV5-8 CASSLRTGSETQYF
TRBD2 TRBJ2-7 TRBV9 CASSGGLAGGEQYF
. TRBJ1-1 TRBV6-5 CASKGGRPNTEAFF
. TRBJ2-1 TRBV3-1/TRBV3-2 CASSQDEGTYNEQFF
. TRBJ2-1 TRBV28 CASRGGAYNEQFF
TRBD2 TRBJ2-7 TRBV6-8 CATKREGLYEQYF
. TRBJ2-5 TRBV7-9 CASSLSATEETQYF
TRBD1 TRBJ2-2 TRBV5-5 CASSRGQGANTGELFF
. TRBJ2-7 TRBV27 CASSLSEGVIYEQYF
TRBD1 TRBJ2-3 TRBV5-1 CASSLDRGPSTDTQYF
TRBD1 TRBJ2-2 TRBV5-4 CASTDLGRGQYTGELFF
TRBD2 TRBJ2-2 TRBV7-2 CASSNGASGYTGELFF
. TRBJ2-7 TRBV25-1 CASSELVGLTPYEQYF
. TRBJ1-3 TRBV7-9 CASSLPEASGNTIYF
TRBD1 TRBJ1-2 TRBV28 CASSLGDRVNGYTF
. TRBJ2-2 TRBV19 CASSIQGSGELFF
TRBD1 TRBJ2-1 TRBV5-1 CASSQDPGQGYNEQFF
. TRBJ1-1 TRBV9 CAGYCGGGTEAFF
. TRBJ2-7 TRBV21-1 CASSIPGVKRASSYEQYF
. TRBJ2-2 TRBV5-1 CASSRNSGSSTGELFF
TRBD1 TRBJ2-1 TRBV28 CASSTAAGTGSYNEQFF
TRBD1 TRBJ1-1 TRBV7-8 CASSSQGTANTEAFF
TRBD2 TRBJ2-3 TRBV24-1 CATSDAGLAGSTDTQYF
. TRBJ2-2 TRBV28 CASSLGNSGRTGELFF
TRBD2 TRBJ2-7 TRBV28 CASSVSSGGFYEQYF
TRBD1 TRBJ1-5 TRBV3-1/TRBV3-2 CASKFTGGRGQPQHF
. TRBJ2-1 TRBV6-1 CASSDHGRSYNEQFF
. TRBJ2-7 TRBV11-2 CASSTRDSAYEQYF
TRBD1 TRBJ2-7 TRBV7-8 CASSLLTGGSYEQYF
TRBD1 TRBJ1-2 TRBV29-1 CSVEGTGLGYTF
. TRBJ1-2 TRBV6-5 CASRAPGHTPYGYTF
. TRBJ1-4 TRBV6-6 CASSYQGVDEKLFF
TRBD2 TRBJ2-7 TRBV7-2 CASSLVTSGSLQYF
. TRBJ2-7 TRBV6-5 CASSYGGRHYEQYF
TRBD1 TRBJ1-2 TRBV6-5 CASSFGQGANYGYTF
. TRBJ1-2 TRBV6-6 CASSYSRYGYTF
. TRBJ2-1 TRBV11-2 CASSLGPGENEQFF
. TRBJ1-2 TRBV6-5 CASSYNGLLYGYTF
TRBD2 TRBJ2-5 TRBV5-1 CASSLGLADQETQYF
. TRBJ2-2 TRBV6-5 CASRTAQDMFEELFF
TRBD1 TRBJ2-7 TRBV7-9 CASSSRTGTDHEQYF
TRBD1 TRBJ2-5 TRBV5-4 CASSLKTGVGETQYF
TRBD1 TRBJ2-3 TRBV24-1 CATGQGGTDTQYF
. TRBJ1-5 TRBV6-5 CASSTQRFSNQPQHF
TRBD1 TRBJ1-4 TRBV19 CASSVGGNGEKLFF
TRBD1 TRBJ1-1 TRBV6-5 CASGGQGYTEAFF